This TCR beta chain derives from a study of beta chain features in type 1 diabetes. The germline gives CDR1 MGHDK, CDR2 SYGVNS. V lost 6 bases and J 6 bases, leaving 15 bases between the germline ends. There are 13 residues in the CDR3. CD4+ cells of the naive, central memory, regulatory and stem cell-like memory types were sorted via CD45RO/CCR7/CD25/CD127/CD95/CD27. This clone was recorded a few times. Its target is unknown. Investigators reverse transcribed all isolated RNA, so they sequenced expressed TCRB transcripts. The repertoire was sequenced with immunoSEQ multiplex PCR; TCRdb's copy has only in-frame clones and lacks some. This sample has approximately 250,000 clones; roughly 17% occur once, and the top ten carry less than 0.09%. Whole-study results and caveats: The VDJ junctions of type 1 diabetes patients carried fewer insertions and more deletions. Sampled from patients, naive, central memory and Treg TCRB repertoires appeared more similar than those sampled from healthy donors. A moderate, significant TCRB CDR3 shortening appeared in type 1 diabetes across four CD4+ subsets.

V is TRBV25-1 and J is TRBJ2-7; a weak D match, TRBD2 (5 bases). This TCR came from a man between 25 and 39 years old with type 1 diabetes. The sample was naive CD4+ T cells from blood. Written as DNA, the CDR3 is TGTGCCAGCAGGACCGTAACTAGTTCCGAGCAGTACTTC. This sequence encodes CASRTVTSSEQYF.